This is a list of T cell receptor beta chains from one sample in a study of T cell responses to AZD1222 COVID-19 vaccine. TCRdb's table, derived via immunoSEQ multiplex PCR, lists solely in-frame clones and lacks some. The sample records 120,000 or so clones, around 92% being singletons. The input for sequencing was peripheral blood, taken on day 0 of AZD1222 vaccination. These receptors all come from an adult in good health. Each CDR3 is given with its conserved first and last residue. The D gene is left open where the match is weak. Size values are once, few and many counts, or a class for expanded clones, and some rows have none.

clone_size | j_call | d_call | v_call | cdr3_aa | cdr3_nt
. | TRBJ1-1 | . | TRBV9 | CASSVGGFGAAGAFF | TGTGCCAGCAGCGTAGGGGGGTTCGGGGCTGCTGGAGCTTTCTTT
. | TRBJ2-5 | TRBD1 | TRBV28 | CASSSPRDRGRETQYF | TGTGCCAGCAGTTCCCCCCGGGACAGGGGTAGAGAGACCCAGTACTTC
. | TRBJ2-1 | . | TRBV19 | CASSLSPGYNEQFF | TGTGCCAGTAGTCTTAGCCCCGGATACAATGAGCAGTTCTTC
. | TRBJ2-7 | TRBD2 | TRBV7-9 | CASSLGWTSGSHEQYF | TGTGCCAGCAGCTTAGGATGGACTAGCGGGAGCCACGAGCAGTACTTC
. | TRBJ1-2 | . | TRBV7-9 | CASSGGGGYGYTF | TGTGCCAGCTCGGGAGGGGGAGGCTATGGCTACACCTTC
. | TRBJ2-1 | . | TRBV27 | CASSLSRFGLEQFF | TGTGCCAGCAGTTTATCGCGTTTTGGCCTTGAGCAGTTCTTC
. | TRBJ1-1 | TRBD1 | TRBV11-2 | CASSLTQGVPEAFF | TGTGCCAGCAGCTTAACACAGGGGGTCCCTGAAGCTTTCTTT
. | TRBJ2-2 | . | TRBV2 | CASRLLSGELFF | TGTGCCAGCCGTCTCTTGAGCGGGGAGCTGTTTTTT
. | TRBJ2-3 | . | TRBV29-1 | CSAKRDAKPDTQYF | TGCAGCGCCAAACGGGATGCTAAGCCAGATACGCAGTATTTT
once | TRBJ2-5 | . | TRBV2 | CASTEVGETQYF | TGTGCCAGCACTGAGGTGGGAGAGACCCAGTACTTC
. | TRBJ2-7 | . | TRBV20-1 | CSARGGSEQYF | TGCAGTGCTAGAGGAGGATCCGAGCAGTACTTC
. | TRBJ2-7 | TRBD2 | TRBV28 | CASSLAGAPGEQYF | TGTGCCAGCAGCTTAGCGGGAGCCCCGGGCGAGCAGTACTTC
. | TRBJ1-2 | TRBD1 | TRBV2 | CATSGTGGLGYTF | TGTGCCACTTCGGGGACAGGGGGCCTCGGCTACACCTTC
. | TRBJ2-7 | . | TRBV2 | CASSDWAGQYF | TGTGCCAGCAGTGACTGGGCCGGGCAGTACTTC
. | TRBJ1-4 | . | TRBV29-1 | CSVSLGVGEKLFF | TGCAGCGTCAGTTTGGGGGTAGGAGAAAAACTGTTTTTT
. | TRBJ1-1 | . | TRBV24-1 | CATSDARGKNTEAFF | TGTGCCACCAGTGATGCCAGGGGTAAGAACACTGAAGCTTTCTTT
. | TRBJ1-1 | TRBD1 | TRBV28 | CASITGESTEAFF | TGTGCCAGCATTACAGGGGAAAGCACTGAAGCTTTCTTT
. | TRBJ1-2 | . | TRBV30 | CAWSGGARTALYGYTF | TGTGCCTGGAGTGGAGGGGCCCGGACAGCCCTCTATGGCTACACCTTC
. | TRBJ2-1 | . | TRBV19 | CASGPRQAAGEQFF | TGTGCCAGTGGGCCCAGACAGGCGGCCGGTGAGCAGTTCTTC
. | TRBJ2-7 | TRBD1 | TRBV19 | CASSARQGLAYEQYF | TGTGCCAGTAGTGCTAGACAGGGGTTGGCCTACGAGCAGTACTTC
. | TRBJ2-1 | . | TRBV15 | CATSRSSREQFF | TGTGCCACCAGCAGGTCGTCAAGGGAGCAGTTCTTC
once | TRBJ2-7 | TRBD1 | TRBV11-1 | CASSLDRDRAHEQYF | TGTGCCAGCAGCCTGGACCGGGACAGGGCCCACGAGCAGTACTTC
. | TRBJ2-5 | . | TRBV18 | CASLQAVQETQYF | TGTGCCAGCTTACAGGCGGTCCAAGAGACCCAGTACTTC
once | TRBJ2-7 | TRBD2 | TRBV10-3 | CAISGTSGANYEQYF | TGTGCCATCAGTGGGACTAGCGGGGCTAACTACGAGCAGTACTTC
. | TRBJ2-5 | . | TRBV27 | CASSRRVGETQYF | TGTGCCAGCAGCCGAAGGGTGGGGGAGACCCAGTACTTC
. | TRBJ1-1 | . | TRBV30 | CAGEEKAGSFF | TGTGCTGGAGAGGAAAAGGCAGGTTCGTTCTTT
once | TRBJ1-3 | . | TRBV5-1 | CASSLGVLSGNTIYF | TGCGCCAGCAGCTTGGGGGTACTCTCTGGAAACACCATATATTTT
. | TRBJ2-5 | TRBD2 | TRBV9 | CASSPGASGSEETQYF | TGTGCCAGCAGCCCAGGGGCTAGCGGGAGTGAAGAGACCCAGTACTTC
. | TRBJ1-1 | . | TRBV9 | CASSGPTRNTEAFF | TGTGCCAGCAGCGGACCAACAAGGAACACTGAAGCTTTCTTT
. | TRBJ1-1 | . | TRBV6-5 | CASSYAGFRTEAFF | TGTGCCAGCAGTTATGCAGGGTTTCGCACTGAAGCTTTCTTT
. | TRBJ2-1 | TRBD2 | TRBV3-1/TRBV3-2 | CASSRGSSGRGEQFF | TGTGCCAGCAGCCGTGGTTCGAGCGGGAGAGGCGAGCAGTTCTTC
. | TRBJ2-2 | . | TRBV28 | CASSSNQGGYTGELFF | TGTGCCAGCAGTTCAAATCAGGGGGGATACACCGGGGAGCTGTTTTTT
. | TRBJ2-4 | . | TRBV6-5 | CASRGGVKNIQYF | TGTGCCAGCAGGGGGGGAGTCAAAAACATTCAGTACTTC
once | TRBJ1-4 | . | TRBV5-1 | CASSPDVLNEKLFF | TGCGCCAGCAGCCCAGACGTACTCAATGAAAAACTGTTTTTT
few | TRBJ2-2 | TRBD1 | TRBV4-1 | CASSHNRGLDTGELFF | TGCGCCAGCAGCCACAACAGGGGGCTGGACACCGGGGAGCTGTTTTTT
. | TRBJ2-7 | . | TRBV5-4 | CASSPSRGAHYEQYF | TGTGCCAGCAGCCCCTCTCGGGGGGCGCACTACGAGCAGTACTTC
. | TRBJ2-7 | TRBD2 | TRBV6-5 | CASSYWLASGSYEQYF | TGTGCCAGCAGTTACTGGTTAGCTAGCGGGAGCTACGAGCAGTACTTC
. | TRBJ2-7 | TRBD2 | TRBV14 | CASSRGGEGSYSYEQYF | TGTGCCAGCAGCCGGGGGGGAGAGGGGAGCTACTCCTACGAGCAGTACTTC
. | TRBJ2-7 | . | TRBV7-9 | CASSSFGVRGRGYEQYF | TGTGCCAGCAGCTCCTTTGGAGTTAGGGGAAGAGGCTACGAGCAGTACTTC
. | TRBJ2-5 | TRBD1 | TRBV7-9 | CASSRTGTVETQYF | TGTGCCAGCAGCCGGACAGGGACGGTGGAGACCCAGTACTTC
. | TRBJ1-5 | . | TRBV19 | CASSQGGRNQPQHF | TGTGCCAGTAGCCAAGGGGGGCGCAATCAGCCCCAGCATTTT